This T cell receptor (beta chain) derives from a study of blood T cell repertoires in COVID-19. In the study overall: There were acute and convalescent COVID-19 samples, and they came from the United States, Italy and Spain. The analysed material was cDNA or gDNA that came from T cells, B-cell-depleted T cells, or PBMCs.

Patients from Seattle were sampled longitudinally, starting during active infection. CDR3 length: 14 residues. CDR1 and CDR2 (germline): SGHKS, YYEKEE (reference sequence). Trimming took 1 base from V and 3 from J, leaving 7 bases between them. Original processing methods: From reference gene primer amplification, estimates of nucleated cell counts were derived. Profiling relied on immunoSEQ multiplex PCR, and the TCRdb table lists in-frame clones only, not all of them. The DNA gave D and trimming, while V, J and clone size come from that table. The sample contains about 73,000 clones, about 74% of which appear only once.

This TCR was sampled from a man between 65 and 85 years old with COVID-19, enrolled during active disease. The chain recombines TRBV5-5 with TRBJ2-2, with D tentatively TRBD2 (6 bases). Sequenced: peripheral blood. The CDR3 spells CASSLREYTGELFF. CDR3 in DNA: TGTGCCAGCAGCTTGCGGGAGTACACCGGGGAGCTGTTTTTT.